This T cell receptor beta chain emerged from a study of prognosis after radiotherapy for stage I lung cancer (dated by TCRdb to 2020 to 2022). Notes on the research overall: Between early 2018 and early 2019, 15 to 20 stage I NSCLC patients were enrolled in Nanjing, China. The study took one blood sample before SBRT and one after SBRT from each of approximately 19 patients and sequenced all 40 or so samples. All patients were considered medically inoperable, owing to comorbidities in 11 to 12 and refusal of surgery in over 5. Squamous cell carcinoma histology was identified in seven patients, and adenocarcinoma histology was identified in around 13 patients. SBRT was delivered in 3 to 5 fractions with a biologically effective dose of at least 100 Gy, and image-guided IMRT or VMAT was used for delivery. The cohort was made up of around 13 men and over 5 women, with a median age of approximately 74 years and an age range of roughly 50 to 95 years. In every patient, SBRT was given without any concurrent therapy. The study profiled peripheral blood TCR beta repertoires from stage I NSCLC patients before and after stereotactic body radiotherapy and related them to distant failure. Four of the 19 patients developed distant metastases after SBRT, at a median of roughly seven months; the other 15 showed no significant progression. The study included roughly 14 patients with newly diagnosed primary stage I lung tumors and 4 or 5 with oligometastatic NSCLC after surgical resection of the primary tumor. The paper as a whole reports these results and caveats: Post-SBRT Shannon entropy and its change from baseline were lower in patients who developed distant metastases; baseline Shannon entropy was not associated with metastases. After SBRT, the count of unique TCR clones dropped from a median of roughly 9,700 beforehand to 6,500 to 7,500 afterward (Wilcoxon paired P=0.011). Differences by metastasis status were reportedly seen in TRBV and TRBJ usage frequencies, involving two V genes at baseline and, after SBRT, nine V genes and two J genes. All reported P values were unadjusted for multiple comparisons. Whether the expanded TCR clones were tumor-specific was not determined. The study was limited by its small cohort and short follow-up, and the findings require independent validation.

Concerning this clonotype itself: Its recognized antigen is unknown. Per-base quality was not reported, and no clone a single base away is much larger than it.

Deletion took 2 bases off V and 2 bases off J, with a span of 7 bases between the germline ends. The CDR3 spans 13 residues, from the cysteine through the phenylalanine. Just CDR3 DNA is preserved here, 39 bases in frame from base 1. The germline V gene supplies CDR1 MNHEY and CDR2 SVGEGT. Two rounds of multiplex PCR on genomic DNA were used to amplify the TCR beta CDR3 region. The first PCR round used primers specific to each TRBV and TRBJ gene, with sequences filed in Chinese patent CN105087789A. The second PCR round used universal primers. The Roche High Pure PCR Template Preparation Kit was used to extract genomic DNA from frozen PBMCs. The libraries underwent paired-end sequencing with 151 bp reads on an Illumina HiSeq 3000. Under the source paper's analysis protocol: CutAdapt was used to discard raw reads that did not contain the multiplex PCR primer sequences. Using PEAR, the high-quality paired reads were merged into contigs. TRB V, D and J gene segments were assigned to each contig with MiXCR by alignment to reference sequences. To remove sequencing errors, CDR3 sequences were clustered according to base quality and sequence similarity. Diversity was calculated as Shannon entropy divided by the natural log of the number of productive TCR sequences. To get clonality, Shannon entropy was divided by the natural log of the number of unique clonotypes, and that result was subtracted from one. Using the Youden index from ROC curves, the researchers picked the repertoire-metric cut-offs for progression-free survival, and all analyses were carried out in R 3.5.3. TCRdb reprocessed the public reads (quality trimming at Q25 with fastp, clone calling with MiXCR) and kept in-frame beta chains. Rows with one shared CDR3 protein collapse into an entry with the most common genes and DNA. TCRdb's processing, not the study's, gives the V and J calls here. The sample has under 13,000 distinct CDR3 sequences on record, about 54% of them singletons. 7% to 8% of the sample is in the top ten clones.

All patients had node-negative disease on CT and PET/CT, and none had a history of other malignancies or had previously received chemotherapy or radiotherapy. At each of two time points, 6 to 7.5 milliliters of peripheral venous blood were collected in EDTA tubes. Ficoll-Paque Plus density-gradient centrifugation was used to isolate PBMCs. Immediately after collection, samples were stored at -80 degrees C until analysis. Recombination linked TRBV6-2 or TRBV6-3 to TRBJ2-7, with the D gene uncertain. This clonotype was obtained from a donor of 50 years or more with non-small cell lung cancer. The starting material was PBMCs, obtained before or after stereotactic body radiation therapy (not recorded which). The CDR3 is CASSYGRPYEQYF. DNA sequence: TGTGCCAGCAGTTACGGACGGCCCTACGAGCAGTACTTC.